This passage covers 8 T cell receptor beta chains from one sample sequenced in a study of cytomegalovirus exposure and HLA in healthy donors. PCR used 60 Vbeta primers and 13 Jbeta primers. Clones were read by immunoSEQ multiplex PCR, and TCRdb kept only the in-frame ones, dropping some. There are over 150,000 clones in the sample; 80% to 85% occur only once, and 2.3% lies in the top ten. Sequencing used PBMCs. The receptors stem from a male donor in good health and CMV-seronegative.

This chain links TRBV7-6 with TRBJ2-7, with 7 bases matching TRBD1. Germline assignment: CDR1 SGHVS and CDR2 FNYEAQ. CDR3 size: 16 residues. Trimming cost V 6 bases and J 3 bases; bases outside gene matches: 14. The CDR3 bases are TGTGCCAGCAGTTTGGTGGGTGGGAACAGGGGCTACGAGCAGTACTTC. Its translation: CASSLVGGNRGYEQYF. The full variable domain, in which reference TRBV7-6 and TRBJ2-7 provide the parts outside the CDR3, is GAGVSQSPRYKVTKRGQDVALRCDPISGHVSLYWYRQALGQGPEFLTYFNYEAQQDKSGLPNDRFSAERPEGSISTLTIQRTEQRDSAMYRCASSLVGGNRGYEQYFGPGTRLTVT.

The rearrangement links TRBV13 to TRBJ2-1, with a possible D match to TRBD2 (7 bases). This CDR3 is 13 amino acids long. Trimming stripped 3 bases from V and 7 bases from J, with 10 bases between. Germline CDR1 PRHDT, CDR2 FYEKMQ (reference sequence). CDR3 in DNA: TGTGCCAGCAGCTTCGGGGGGCGGAATGAGCAGTTCTTC. Protein: CASSFGGRNEQFF.

The chain combines TRBV5-1 with TRBJ2-3; D ambiguous. The CDR3 spans 16 residues. Between the trimmed V and J ends, which lost 0 bases and 2 bases, there was a span of 13 bases. The germline gives CDR1 SGHRS, CDR2 YFSETQ. DNA of the CDR3: TGCGCCAGCAGCTTGGCCATTTCTCCTAACACAGATACGCAGTATTTT. Amino acid sequence: CASSLAISPNTDTQYF.

In this sample, this clone turned up a few times. The chain employs TRBV10-1 and TRBJ1-2; 9 bases line up with TRBD1. V was clipped by 9 bases and J by 7 bases; unmatched bases: 6. The length of the CDR3 is 12 residues. CDR1 is WNHNN and CDR2 is SYGVQD in the germline V gene (reference sequence). The DNA for the CDR3 is TGCGCCAGTCGGACAGGGGACGGTGGCTACACCTTC. It codes for CASRTGDGGYTF.

The rearrangement uses TRBV6-6 and TRBJ2-5; D is possibly TRBD1 (7 bases). V lost 2 bases, J lost 0 bases, and 13 bases lay in between. CDR1 MNHNY and CDR2 SVGAGI come from the germline V gene (reference sequence). The CDR3 length is 16 residues. CDR3 region: CASSYPAGGNQETQYF. For the CDR3, the DNA is TGTGCCAGCAGTTACCCCGCAGGGGGGAACCAAGAGACCCAGTACTTC.

The chain carries TRBV4-1 and TRBJ1-1; D is perhaps TRBD1 (5 bases). Germline V gene sequence: CDR1 MGHRA, CDR2 YSYEKL. CDR3 length equals 15 residues. V lost 3 bases, J lost 0 bases, and 11 bases lay in between. The CDR3 DNA reads as TGCGCCAGCAGCCAGTTCGGGACTATGAACACTGAAGCTTTCTTT. This codes for CASSQFGTMNTEAFF.

This rearrangement joins TRBV6-4 to TRBJ2-3; TRBD2 matches at 13 bases. CDR3 length: 18 residues. Germline V gene data show CDR1 as MRHNA and CDR2 as SNTAGT. The trim removed 1 base at V and 4 bases at J, leaving 8 bases unmatched. DNA of the CDR3: TGTGCCAGCAGTGACTTAGTGGAACTAGCGGGGGGGGCAGATACGCAGTATTTT. Amino acids: CASSDLVELAGGADTQYF.

V usage is TRBV27 and J usage is TRBJ2-2; D uncertain. The length of the CDR3 is 14 residues. CDR1 is MNHEY and CDR2 is SMNVEV in the germline V gene (reference sequence). V was trimmed by 4 bases and J by 1 base, leaving 7 bases between them. CDR3 protein: CASSSLVNTGELFF. For the CDR3, the DNA is TGTGCCAGCAGTTCCCTTGTGAACACCGGGGAGCTGTTTTTT.